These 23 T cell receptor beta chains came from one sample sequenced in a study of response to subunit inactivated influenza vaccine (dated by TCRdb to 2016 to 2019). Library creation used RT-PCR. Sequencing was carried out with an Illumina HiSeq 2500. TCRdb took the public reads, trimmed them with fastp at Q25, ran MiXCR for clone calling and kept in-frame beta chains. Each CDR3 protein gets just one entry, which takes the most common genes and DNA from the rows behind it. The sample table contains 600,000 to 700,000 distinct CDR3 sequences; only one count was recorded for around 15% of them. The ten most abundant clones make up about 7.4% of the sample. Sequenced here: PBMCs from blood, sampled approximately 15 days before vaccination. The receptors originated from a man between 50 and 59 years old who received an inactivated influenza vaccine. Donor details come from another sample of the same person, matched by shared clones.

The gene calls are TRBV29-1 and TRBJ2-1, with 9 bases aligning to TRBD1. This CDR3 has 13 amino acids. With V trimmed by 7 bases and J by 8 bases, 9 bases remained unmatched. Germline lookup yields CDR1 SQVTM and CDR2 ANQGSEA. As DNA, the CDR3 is TGCAGCGCTGGGACAGGGCAACGCGATGAGCAGTTCTTC. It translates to CSAGTGQRDEQFF.

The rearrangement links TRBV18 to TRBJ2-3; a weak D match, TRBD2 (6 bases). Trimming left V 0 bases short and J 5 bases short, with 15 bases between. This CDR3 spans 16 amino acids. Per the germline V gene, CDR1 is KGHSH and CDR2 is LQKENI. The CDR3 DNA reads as TGTGCCAGCTCACCACCTCGGCTGCGGGATCAAGATACGCAGTATTTT. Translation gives CASSPPRLRDQDTQYF.

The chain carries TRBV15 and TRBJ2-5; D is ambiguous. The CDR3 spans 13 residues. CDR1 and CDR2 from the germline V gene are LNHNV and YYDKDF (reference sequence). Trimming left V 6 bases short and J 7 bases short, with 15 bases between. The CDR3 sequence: CATRGRATGTQYF. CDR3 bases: TGTGCCACCAGGGGCCGCGCTACGGGGACCCAGTACTTC.

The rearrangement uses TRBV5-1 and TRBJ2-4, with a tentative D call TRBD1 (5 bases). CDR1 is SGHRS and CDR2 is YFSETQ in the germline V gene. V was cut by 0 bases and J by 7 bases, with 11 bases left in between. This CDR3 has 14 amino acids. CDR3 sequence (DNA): TGCGCCAGCAGCTTGGATGGGGCAGAGAACATTCAGTACTTC. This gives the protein CASSLDGAENIQYF.

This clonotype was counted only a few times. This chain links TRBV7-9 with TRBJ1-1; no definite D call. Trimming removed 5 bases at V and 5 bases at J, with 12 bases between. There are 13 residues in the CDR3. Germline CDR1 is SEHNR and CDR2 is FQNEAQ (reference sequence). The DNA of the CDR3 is TGTGCCAGCAGCCCGGGATTACGGACTGAAGCTTTCTTT. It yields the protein CASSPGLRTEAFF. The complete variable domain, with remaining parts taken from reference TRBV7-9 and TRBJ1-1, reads DTGVSQNPRHKITKRGQNVTFRCDPISEHNRLYWYRQTLGQGPEFLTYFQNEAQLEKSRLLSDRFSAERPKGSFSTLEIQRTEQGDSAMYLCASSPGLRTEAFFGQGTRLTVV.

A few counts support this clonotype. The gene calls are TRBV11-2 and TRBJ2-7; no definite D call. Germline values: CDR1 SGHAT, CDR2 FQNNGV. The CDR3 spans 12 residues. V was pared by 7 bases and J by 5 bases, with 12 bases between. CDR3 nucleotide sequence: TGTGCCAGCACCGAAAACCTCCACGAGCAGTACTTC. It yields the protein CASTENLHEQYF. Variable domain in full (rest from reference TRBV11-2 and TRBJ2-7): EAGVAQSPRYKIIEKRQSVAFWCNPISGHATLYWYQQILGQGPKLLIQFQNNGVVDDSQLPKDRFSAERLKGVDSTLKIQPAKLEDSAVYLCASTENLHEQYFGPGTRLTVT.

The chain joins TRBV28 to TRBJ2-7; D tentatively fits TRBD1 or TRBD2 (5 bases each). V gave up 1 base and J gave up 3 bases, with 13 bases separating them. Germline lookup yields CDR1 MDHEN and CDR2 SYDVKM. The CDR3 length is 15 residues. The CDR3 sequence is CASSLYLGGYYEQYF. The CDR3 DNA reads TGTGCCAGCAGTTTATATCTTGGGGGATACTACGAGCAGTACTTC.

Written as DNA, the CDR3 is TGTGCCAGCAGTCCTAGTGGTACCTTCAATTCACCCCTCCACTTT. Protein: CASSPSGTFNSPLHF. This rearrangement joins TRBV12-3 or TRBV12-4 to TRBJ1-6; D not certain. This CDR3 has 15 amino acids. Trimming took 5 bases from V and 7 from J, leaving 15 bases between them.

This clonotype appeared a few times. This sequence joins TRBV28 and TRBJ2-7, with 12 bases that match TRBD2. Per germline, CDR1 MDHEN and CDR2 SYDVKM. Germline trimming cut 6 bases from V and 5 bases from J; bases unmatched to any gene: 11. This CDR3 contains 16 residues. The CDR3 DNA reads TGTGCCAGCAGCCTTTGGCCGACTAGCGGGAGACACGAGCAGTACTTC. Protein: CASSLWPTSGRHEQYF.

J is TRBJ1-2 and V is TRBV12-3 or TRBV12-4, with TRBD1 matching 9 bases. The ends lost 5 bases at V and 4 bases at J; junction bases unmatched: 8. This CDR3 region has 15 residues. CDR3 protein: CASSRGQGIIYGYTF. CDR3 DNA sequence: TGTGCCAGCAGTAGGGGACAGGGTATAATCTATGGCTACACCTTC.

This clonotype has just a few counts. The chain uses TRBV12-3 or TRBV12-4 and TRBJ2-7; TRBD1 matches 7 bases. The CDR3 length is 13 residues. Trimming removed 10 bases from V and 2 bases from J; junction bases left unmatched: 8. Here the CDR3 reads CATSKGAAYEQYF. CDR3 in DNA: TGTGCCACCTCCAAGGGGGCTGCCTACGAGCAGTACTTC.

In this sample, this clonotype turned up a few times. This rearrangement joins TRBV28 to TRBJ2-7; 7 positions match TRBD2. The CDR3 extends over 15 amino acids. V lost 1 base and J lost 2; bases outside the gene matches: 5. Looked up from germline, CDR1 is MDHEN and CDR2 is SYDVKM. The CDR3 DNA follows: TGTGCCAGCAGTTTATTTCCTAGCGGACCCTACGAGCAGTACTTC. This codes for CASSLFPSGPYEQYF.

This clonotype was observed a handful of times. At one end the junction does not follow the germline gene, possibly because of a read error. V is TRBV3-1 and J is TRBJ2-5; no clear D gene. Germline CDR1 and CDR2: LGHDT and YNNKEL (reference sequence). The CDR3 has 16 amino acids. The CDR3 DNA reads TGTGCCAGCAGCCGCGACTCTCCTCCGTATTGGAATACCAACTTCTTC. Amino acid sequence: CASSRDSPPYWNTNFF.

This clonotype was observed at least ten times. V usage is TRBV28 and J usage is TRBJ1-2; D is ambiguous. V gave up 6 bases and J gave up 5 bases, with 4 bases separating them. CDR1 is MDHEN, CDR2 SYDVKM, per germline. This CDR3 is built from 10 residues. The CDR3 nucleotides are TGTGCCAGCAGCCAATATGGCTACACCTTC. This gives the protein CASSQYGYTF.

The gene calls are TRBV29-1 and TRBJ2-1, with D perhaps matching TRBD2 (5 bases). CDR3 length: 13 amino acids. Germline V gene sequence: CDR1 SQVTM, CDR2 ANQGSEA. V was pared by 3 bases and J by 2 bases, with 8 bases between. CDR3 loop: CSVDQLAYNEQFF. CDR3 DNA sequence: TGCAGCGTTGATCAACTAGCCTACAATGAGCAGTTCTTC.

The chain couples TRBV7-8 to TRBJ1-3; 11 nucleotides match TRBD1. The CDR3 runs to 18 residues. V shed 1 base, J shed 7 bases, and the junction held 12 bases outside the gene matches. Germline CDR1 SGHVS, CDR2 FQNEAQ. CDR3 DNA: TGTGCCAGCAGCTTAGGAGGCCGGACAGGGGGCGGGGGTAACACCATATATTTT. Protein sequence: CASSLGGRTGGGGNTIYF.

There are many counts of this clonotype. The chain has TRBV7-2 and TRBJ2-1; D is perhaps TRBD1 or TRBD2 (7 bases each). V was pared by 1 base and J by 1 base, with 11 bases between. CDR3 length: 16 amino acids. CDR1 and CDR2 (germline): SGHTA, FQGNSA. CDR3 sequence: CASSLGGGQSYNEQFF. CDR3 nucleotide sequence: TGTGCCAGCAGCTTAGGGGGGGGACAGTCCTACAATGAGCAGTTCTTC.

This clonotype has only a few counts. The CDR3 sequence: CSLHRTDNTEAFF. CDR3 coding DNA: TGCAGTCTACACCGGACAGATAACACTGAAGCTTTCTTT. The V gene is TRBV20-1, the J gene TRBJ1-1; a possible D gene is TRBD1 (6 bases). The CDR3 has 13 residues. The germline V and J ends were trimmed by 8 bases and 2 bases, with 15 bases remaining between them. The germline CDR1 and CDR2 sequences are DFQATT and SNEGSKA (reference sequence).

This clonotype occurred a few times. CDR3 nucleotides: TGTGCCAGCAGCTTAGTGGGACTAGTCAACGAGCAGTACTTC. Amino acids: CASSLVGLVNEQYF. V is TRBV7-9 and J is TRBJ2-7; 8 bases line up with TRBD2. V was pared by 1 base and J by 5 bases, with 4 bases of the junction left unmatched. The CDR3 covers 14 residues. From germline, CDR1 is SEHNR and CDR2 FQNEAQ (reference sequence).

The CDR3 protein is CASSPLSGGPSTDTQYF. DNA of the CDR3: TGCGCCAGCAGCCCGCTTAGCGGGGGGCCCAGCACAGATACGCAGTATTTT. This chain uses TRBV5-1 with TRBJ2-3, with 10 bases that match TRBD2. J was trimmed by 0 bases and V by 4 bases; bases with no gene match: 8. The CDR3 loop spans 17 amino acids. CDR1 and CDR2 from the germline V gene are SGHRS and YFSETQ. The complete variable domain, with remaining parts taken from reference TRBV5-1 and TRBJ2-3, reads KAGVTQTPRYLIKTRGQQVTLSCSPISGHRSVSWYQQTPGQGLQFLFEYFSETQRNKGNFPGRFSGRQFSNSRSEMNVSTLELGDSALYLCASSPLSGGPSTDTQYFGPGTRLTVL.

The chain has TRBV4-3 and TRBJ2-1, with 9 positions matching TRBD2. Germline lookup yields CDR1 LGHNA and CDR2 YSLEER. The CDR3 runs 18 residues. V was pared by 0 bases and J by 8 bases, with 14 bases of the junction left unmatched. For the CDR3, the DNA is TGCGCCAGCAGCCAAGATTCATTATCGCGCGGGGGGGCCCATGAGCAGTTCTTC. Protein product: CASSQDSLSRGGAHEQFF.

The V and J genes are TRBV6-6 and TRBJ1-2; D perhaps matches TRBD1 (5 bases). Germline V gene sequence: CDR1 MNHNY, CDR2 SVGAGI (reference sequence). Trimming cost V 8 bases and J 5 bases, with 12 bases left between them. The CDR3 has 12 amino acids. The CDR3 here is CASHSQGYGYTF. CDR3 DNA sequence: TGTGCCAGCCATTCGCAGGGTTATGGCTACACCTTC.

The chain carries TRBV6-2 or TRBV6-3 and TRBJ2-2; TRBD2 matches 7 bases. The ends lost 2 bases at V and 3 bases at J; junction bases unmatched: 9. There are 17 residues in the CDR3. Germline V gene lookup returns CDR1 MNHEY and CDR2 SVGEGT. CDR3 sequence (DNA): TGTGCCAGCAGTTACCCACCCGGGGGGTTCGACACCGGGGAGCTGTTTTTT. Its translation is CASSYPPGGFDTGELFF.